This T cell receptor (beta chain) was profiled in a study of CD8 T cells in Susac syndrome. The CDR3 has 15 residues. CDR1 is SGHDN, CDR2 FVKESK, per germline. To note about this clonotype: The germline gene is not matched at one end of the junction; a read error may be the cause.

It was with random hexamers that about 0.45 to 1 ug RNA was reverse transcribed. TCR beta CDR3 was amplified by immunoSEQ multiplex PCR. This amplification extended across 54 Vbeta and 13 Jbeta segments. A single record per CDR3 protein comes from TCRdb applying MiXCR to the immunoSEQ multiplex PCR reads. The repertoire consists of about 280,000 distinct CDR3 sequences, with approximately 85% occurring once and the leading ten covering over 0.09%. High-throughput TCR beta sequencing covered peripheral CD8+ and CD4+ T cells. TEMRA cells were FACS-enriched and CD8+ and CD4+ T cells negatively isolated.

This receptor was identified in a human donor with multiple sclerosis. The chain recombines TRBV14 with TRBJ2-1; the D is unclear. Specimen: CD8+ T cells from PBMCs. The CDR3 protein is CANSQRSVVGNEQFF. For the CDR3, the DNA is TGTGCCAACAGCCAAAGGAGTGTCGTTGGTAATGAGCAGTTCTTC.